Below, 7 T cell receptor beta chains from the same sample are listed, as sequenced in a study of kidney transplant recipient with SARS-CoV-2 infection. TCRdb processed the reads anew with MiXCR; each CDR3 protein has one entry. The data show under 250,000 distinct CDR3 sequences, with 25% to 35% seen just once and roughly 7% held by the top ten. Specimen: a blood sample, collected at baseline and on roughly day 110 from a kidney transplant recipient. The receptors derive from a male patient aged 30 to 39 who had COVID-19 and was a kidney transplant recipient. Some T cells may be supplied by the graft donor.

This clonotype was detected ten times or more. The chain recombines TRBV2 with TRBJ1-5; no reliable D call. Germline V gives CDR1 SNHLY, CDR2 FYNNEI. Between the trimmed V and J ends, which lost 6 bases and 9 bases, there was a span of 21 bases. This CDR3 region has 15 residues. CDR3 nucleotides: TGTGCCAGCAGAGAACTTACACAAGGTCGGGCGCCCCAGCATTTT. Translated, it gives CASRELTQGRAPQHF.

This clonotype was seen a handful of times. A much larger clone differs by one base, so this may be a read error. The chain has TRBV6-4 and TRBJ1-5; D is unclear. CDR3 length: 13 amino acids. In germline, CDR1 is MRHNA, CDR2 SNTAGT. Trimming took 6 bases from V and 1 from J, leaving 7 bases between them. The CDR3 DNA reads TGTGCCAGCAGGGGCCGGAGCAATCAGCCCCAGCATTTT. It yields the protein CASRGRSNQPQHF.

In its sample, this clonotype was seen a few times. The chain uses TRBV19 and TRBJ1-1, with TRBD1 matching 9 bases. The CDR3 has 20 amino acids. V shed 3 bases and J 0 bases; nucleotides not matched to a gene: 17. Germline CDR1 LNHDA, CDR2 SQIVND (reference sequence). CDR3 DNA: TGTGCCAGTAGTATCGGGACAGGGTGGTTGAAATCTACGATGAACACTGAAGCTTTCTTT. This codes for CASSIGTGWLKSTMNTEAFF. Full variable domain (rest looked up from reference TRBV19 and TRBJ1-1): DGGITQSPKYLFRKEGQNVTLSCEQNLNHDAMYWYRQDPGQGLRLIYYSQIVNDFQKGDIAEGYSVSREKKESFPLTVTSAQKNPTAFYLCASSIGTGWLKSTMNTEAFFGQGTRLTVV.

This clonotype was counted ten times or more. The V call is TRBV6-5, the J call TRBJ2-2; perhaps TRBD2 as D (6 bases). V was clipped by 4 bases and J by 0 bases, with 9 bases between them. Germline lookup yields CDR1 MNHEY and CDR2 SVGAGI. This CDR3 spans 15 amino acids. CDR3 in DNA: TGTGCCAGCAGTTTCGGGAGTTCGAACACCGGGGAGCTGTTTTTT. It codes for CASSFGSSNTGELFF.

This clonotype was recorded at least ten times. The chain employs TRBV27 and TRBJ1-1; D is uncertain. Germline CDR1 and CDR2: MNHEY and SMNVEV (reference sequence). Trimming left V 4 bases short and J 1 base short, with 7 bases between. The CDR3 is made up of 13 amino acids. The CDR3 DNA follows: TGTGCCAGCAGTTCGATCAGGAACACTGAAGCTTTCTTT. Amino acids: CASSSIRNTEAFF.

As regards this clonotype: One end of the junction varies from germline; a read error may be responsible. The rearrangement links TRBV12-3 or TRBV12-4 to TRBJ1-5; D unclear. The CDR3 contains 13 residues. CDR3 sequence: CAGSLRSNQPQHF. As DNA, the CDR3 is TGTGCCGGCAGTTTGCGTAGCAATCAGCCCCAGCATTTT.

This clonotype was found many times. The rearrangement joins TRBV9 to TRBJ1-3; a weak D match, TRBD1 (5 bases). The V gene lost 0 bases and the J gene lost 1 base, with 14 bases spanning the gap. This CDR3 is built from 17 residues. Germline CDR1 SGDLS, CDR2 YYNGEE. In DNA form, the CDR3 reads TGTGCCAGCAGCGTAGAGTCCGGGACTGAGTCTGGAAACACCATATATTTT. It codes for CASSVESGTESGNTIYF.